Below are 24 T cell receptor beta chains sequenced from a single sample in a study of PD-1 blockade in classical Hodgkin lymphoma. This table comes from immunoSEQ multiplex PCR, and its TCRdb copy is limited to in-frame clones, with some not included. The sample yields 89,000 or so clones, 85% to 95% seen once. Brentuximab vedotin exposure varied among the patients, all of whom had relapsed after autologous stem cell transplantation. The material sequenced was peripheral blood mononuclear cells (PBMCs), taken before the second cycle of nivolumab. These receptors all come from a human donor with classical Hodgkin lymphoma.

The chain recombines TRBV29-1 with TRBJ2-7; D not resolved. The CDR3 extends over 12 amino acids. Trimming pared 4 bases from V and 3 bases from J, leaving 10 bases between. CDR1 and CDR2 (germline): SQVTM, ANQGSEA. CDR3 DNA sequence: TGCAGCGTTGTTCCATCAGGCTACGAGCAGTACTTC. Translating it yields CSVVPSGYEQYF.

This clone was seen more than once but under ten times. The J gene is TRBJ1-1, the V gene TRBV7-2; a possible D gene is TRBD1 (5 bases). Germline V CDR1 and CDR2: SGHTA, FQGNSA. V lost 1 base to trimming and J lost 5 bases, with 14 bases between them. The CDR3 is made up of 15 amino acids. The DNA of the CDR3 is TGTGCCAGCAGCTTAGTTGGGACGGCTAGAACTGAAGCTTTCTTT. This codes for CASSLVGTARTEAFF.

V gene TRBV6-4 combines with J gene TRBJ1-2; tentatively, D is TRBD1 (5 bases). The germline gives CDR1 MRHNA, CDR2 SNTAGT. The CDR3 length is 15 residues. V lost 6 bases and J 6 bases, leaving 20 bases between the germline ends. The DNA for the CDR3 is TGTGCCAGCAGCCCAACTGGTGTTGAGGGGCATGGCTACACCTTC. Its translation: CASSPTGVEGHGYTF.

The gene calls are TRBV6-5 and TRBJ2-5; tentative D call: TRBD1 (6 bases). V was clipped by 6 bases and J by 2 bases, with 13 bases between them. CDR1 and CDR2 from the germline V gene are MNHEY and SVGAGI. The CDR3 covers 14 residues. In nucleotides, the CDR3 is TGTGCCAGCAGCCCGAGGACAGCTCAAGAGACCCAGTACTTC. Translated, it gives CASSPRTAQETQYF.

The chain links TRBV6-5 to TRBJ2-7; D remains unclear. The CDR3 is made up of 12 amino acids. Germline lookup yields CDR1 MNHEY and CDR2 SVGAGI. V lost 0 bases, J lost 7 bases, and 7 bases lay in between. CDR3 DNA: TGTGCCAGCAGTTACTCTCTATCGGAGCAGTACTTC. Residues: CASSYSLSEQYF.

V is TRBV9 and J is TRBJ1-1, with 7 bases aligning to TRBD1. CDR3 length equals 15 residues. Germline values: CDR1 SGDLS, CDR2 YYNGEE. V lost 0 bases and J lost 0; bases outside the gene matches: 2. The CDR3 loop reads CASSVEGAMNTEAFF. The CDR3 DNA follows: TGTGCCAGCAGCGTAGAGGGGGCGATGAACACTGAAGCTTTCTTT.

This chain links TRBV6-6 with TRBJ2-3; perhaps TRBD2 as D (6 bases). The CDR3 has 16 residues. Germline loops: CDR1 MNHNY, CDR2 SVGAGI (reference sequence). Trimming removed 5 bases from V and 4 bases from J, with 19 bases in between. This chain's CDR3 is CASSAGLGGSPDTQYF. The CDR3 bases are TGTGCCAGCAGTGCCGGGCTGGGGGGTAGTCCAGATACGCAGTATTTT.

The CDR3 spells CASSLGKRGREGNQPQHF. CDR3 DNA: TGTGCCAGCAGTTTAGGGAAGAGGGGGCGAGAGGGCAATCAGCCCCAGCATTTT. The chain recombines TRBV28 with TRBJ1-5; 7 nucleotides match TRBD1. V trimming: 2 bases; J trimming: 2 bases; junction bases outside the gene matches: 12. The CDR3 length is 18 residues. CDR1 MDHEN and CDR2 SYDVKM come from the germline V gene.

The rearrangement uses TRBV10-3 and TRBJ2-3; D may be TRBD2 (5 bases). Germline values: CDR1 ENHRY, CDR2 SYGVKD. Trimming pared 2 bases from V and 0 bases from J, leaving 9 bases between. CDR3 length: 15 amino acids. The CDR3 DNA is TGTGCCATCAGTGAGGGAGGCGGGAGCACAGATACGCAGTATTTT. Residues: CAISEGGGSTDTQYF.

The sample holds one count of this clone. The V and J genes are TRBV5-1 and TRBJ1-4; a possible D gene is TRBD1 (6 bases). Germline V CDR1 and CDR2: SGHRS, YFSETQ. CDR3 length equals 14 residues. Trimming cost V 4 bases and J 4 bases, with 11 bases left between them. The CDR3 DNA follows: TGCGCCAGCAGCCTAGGGGGGTATAATGAAAAACTGTTTTTT. Translated, it gives CASSLGGYNEKLFF.

The V gene is TRBV28, the J gene TRBJ1-1, with 8 bases aligning to TRBD1. The J segment lost 0 bases and the V segment lost 7 bases, leaving 4 bases of the junction unmatched. The germline CDR1 and CDR2 sequences are MDHEN and SYDVKM. CDR3 length: 14 residues. CDR3 in DNA: TGTGCCAGCAAAACAGGGGGTTTGAACACTGAAGCTTTCTTT. Amino acids: CASKTGGLNTEAFF.

The gene calls are TRBV7-9 and TRBJ2-1, with 7 bases that match TRBD2. This CDR3 is 15 amino acids long. Germline CDR1 reads SEHNR; CDR2 reads FQNEAQ (reference sequence). V was clipped by 6 bases and J by 7 bases; unmatched bases: 12. This CDR3 is CASSTSAGSSNEQFF. The CDR3 bases are TGTGCCAGCAGTACTAGCGCAGGGTCCTCGAATGAGCAGTTCTTC.

In nucleotides, the CDR3 is TGCGCCAGCACCATCAACCCTATTCAGGATGAGCAGTTCTTC. This sequence encodes CASTINPIQDEQFF. The J gene is TRBJ2-1, the V gene TRBV5-1; D unclear. The CDR3 length is 14 residues. The V gene lost 6 bases and the J gene lost 8 bases, with 18 bases spanning the gap. Per the germline V gene, CDR1 is SGHRS and CDR2 is YFSETQ.

The V gene is TRBV30, the J gene TRBJ2-1, with 9 bases lining up with TRBD1. CDR1 is GTSNPN and CDR2 is SVGIG in the germline V gene (reference sequence). CDR3 length: 14 amino acids. The V gene end was trimmed by 2 bases and the J gene end by 4 bases; junction bases not matched to a gene: 3. The CDR3 here is CAWSKGQGYNEQFF. The DNA of the CDR3 is TGTGCCTGGAGTAAGGGACAGGGATACAATGAGCAGTTCTTC.

The rearrangement uses TRBV7-9 and TRBJ2-3; perhaps D is TRBD1 or TRBD2 (5 bases each). The germline gives CDR1 SEHNR, CDR2 FQNEAQ (reference sequence). The V end was cut by 5 bases, the J end by 1 base, with 16 bases between. CDR3 length equals 16 residues. CDR3 DNA: TGTGCCAGCAGCCTCGGAGAGGTGGGGGGCACAGATACGCAGTATTTT. This sequence encodes CASSLGEVGGTDTQYF.

The chain has TRBV6-6 and TRBJ2-7; 9 positions match TRBD2. Germline V gene lookup returns CDR1 MNHNY and CDR2 SVGAGI (reference sequence). V shed 4 bases, J shed 1 base, and the junction held 5 bases outside the gene matches. The length of the CDR3 is 15 residues. The CDR3 loop is CASSSWTSASYEQYF. The CDR3 nucleotides are TGTGCCAGCAGTTCCTGGACTAGCGCATCCTACGAGCAGTACTTC.

This sequence joins TRBV11-2 and TRBJ1-4, with TRBD1 matching over 11 bases. Trimming removed 2 bases from V and 2 bases from J; junction bases left unmatched: 4. There are 17 residues in the CDR3. Looked up from germline, CDR1 is SGHAT and CDR2 is FQNNGV. As DNA, the CDR3 is TGTGCCAGCAGCTTAAGGGGACAGGGGGGGACTAATGAAAAACTGTTTTTT. It encodes CASSLRGQGGTNEKLFF.

V usage is TRBV18 and J usage is TRBJ1-3, with D hard to call. V was cut by 3 bases and J by 1 base, with 10 bases left in between. Germline V gene lookup returns CDR1 KGHSH and CDR2 LQKENI. This CDR3 contains 15 residues. The CDR3 sequence is CASSPSGLSGNTIYF. Written as DNA, the CDR3 is TGTGCCAGCTCACCTTCGGGCTTATCTGGAAACACCATATATTTT. Variable domain in full (rest from reference TRBV18 and TRBJ1-3): NAGVMQNPRHLVRRRGQEARLRCSPMKGHSHVYWYRQLPEEGLKFMVYLQKENIIDESGMPKERFSAEFPKEGPSILRIQQVVRGDSAAYFCASSPSGLSGNTIYFGEGSWLTVV.

The chain uses TRBV6-6 and TRBJ1-4; D ambiguous. V was clipped by 2 bases and J by 7 bases, with 8 bases between them. This CDR3 is 13 amino acids long. Germline CDR1 MNHNY, CDR2 SVGAGI (reference sequence). Written as DNA, the CDR3 is TGTGCCAGCAGTTACGTCGGAGGTGAAAAACTGTTTTTT. Protein product: CASSYVGGEKLFF.

This clone has a single count. The V call is TRBV27, the J call TRBJ2-7; D uncertain. Per germline, CDR1 MNHEY and CDR2 SMNVEV (reference sequence). The CDR3 runs 15 residues. The germline V and J ends were trimmed by 4 bases and 1 base, with 14 bases remaining between them. The CDR3 DNA sequence: TGTGCCAGCAGTTCTACAAAATGGATATCCTACGAGCAGTACTTC. Amino acids: CASSSTKWISYEQYF.

The table lists this clone with a count of one. V gene TRBV19 combines with J gene TRBJ1-4; TRBD1 might be the D (5 bases). The CDR3 has 15 residues. V was shortened by 7 bases and J by 0 bases, with 12 bases between the two germline ends. Germline CDR1 and CDR2: LNHDA and SQIVND (reference sequence). CDR3 sequence reads: CASISRDATNEKLFF. For the CDR3, the DNA is TGTGCCAGTATTAGCAGGGATGCAACTAATGAAAAACTGTTTTTT.

The chain joins TRBV12-2 to TRBJ2-3; the table names TRBD2, a call not compared with the DNA. TRBV12-2 is a listed pseudogene. The length of the CDR3 is 19 residues. CDR3 DNA sequence: TGTGCAAGTCGCTTAGCGGAAAGGGGACTAGCGGGACTCACAGATACGCAGTATTTT. Protein: CASRLAERGLAGLTDTQYF.

The chain carries TRBV9 and TRBJ1-1; 8 nucleotides line up with TRBD1. Losses at the gene ends were 4 bases for V and 4 bases for J; bases not matched to a gene: 3. The CDR3 sequence is 13 residues long. CDR1 is SGDLS and CDR2 is YYNGEE in the germline V gene. The CDR3 sequence is CASSTGGSTEAFF. The CDR3, as DNA: TGTGCCAGCAGCACAGGGGGAAGCACTGAAGCTTTCTTT.

The chain employs TRBV29-1 and TRBJ2-1; D is undetermined. Germline lookup yields CDR1 SQVTM and CDR2 ANQGSEA. The CDR3 is 11 residues long. V dropped 4 bases and J dropped 6 bases, with 7 bases sitting between them. This CDR3 is CSVGGLNEQFF. The CDR3 DNA reads as TGCAGCGTTGGTGGCCTCAATGAGCAGTTCTTC.